This T cell receptor (beta chain) comes out of a study of cytomegalovirus exposure and HLA in healthy donors. Points from the study as a whole: A list of more than 150 TCR beta chains associated with cytomegalovirus was given.

To note about this clone: Its antigen is undetermined.

In the PCR, 60 Vbeta and 13 Jbeta primers were used. TCRdb's table, derived via immunoSEQ multiplex PCR, lists solely in-frame clones and lacks some. The sample table sets out around 100,000 clones. Germline V lookup: CDR1 GTSNPN, CDR2 SVGIG (reference sequence). The CDR3 consists of 11 residues. Trimming shortened V by 1 base and J by 6 bases, and 6 bases separated the two germline ends. V and J are TRBV30 and TRBJ1-1; D not certain. This clonotype originated in a man aged 40-55 years in good health and CMV-seronegative. The sample taken for sequencing was PBMCs. CDR3 bases: TGTGCCTGGAGTGCGGGATCTGAAGCTTTCTTT. This codes for CAWSAGSEAFF.